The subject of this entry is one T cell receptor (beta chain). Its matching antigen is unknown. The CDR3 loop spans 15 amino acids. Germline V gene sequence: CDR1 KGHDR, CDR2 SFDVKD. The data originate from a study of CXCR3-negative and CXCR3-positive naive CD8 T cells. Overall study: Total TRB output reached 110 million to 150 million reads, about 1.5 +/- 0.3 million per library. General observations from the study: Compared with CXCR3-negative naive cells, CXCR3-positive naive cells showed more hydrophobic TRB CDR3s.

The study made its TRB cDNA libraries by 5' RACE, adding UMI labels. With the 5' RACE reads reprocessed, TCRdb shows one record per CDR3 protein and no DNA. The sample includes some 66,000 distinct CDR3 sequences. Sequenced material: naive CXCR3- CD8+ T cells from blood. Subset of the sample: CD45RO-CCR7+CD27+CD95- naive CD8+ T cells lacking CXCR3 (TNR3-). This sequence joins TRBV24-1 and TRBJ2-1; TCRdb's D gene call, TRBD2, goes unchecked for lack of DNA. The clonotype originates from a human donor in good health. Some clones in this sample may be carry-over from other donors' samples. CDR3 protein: CATSDGLVLGNEQFF.